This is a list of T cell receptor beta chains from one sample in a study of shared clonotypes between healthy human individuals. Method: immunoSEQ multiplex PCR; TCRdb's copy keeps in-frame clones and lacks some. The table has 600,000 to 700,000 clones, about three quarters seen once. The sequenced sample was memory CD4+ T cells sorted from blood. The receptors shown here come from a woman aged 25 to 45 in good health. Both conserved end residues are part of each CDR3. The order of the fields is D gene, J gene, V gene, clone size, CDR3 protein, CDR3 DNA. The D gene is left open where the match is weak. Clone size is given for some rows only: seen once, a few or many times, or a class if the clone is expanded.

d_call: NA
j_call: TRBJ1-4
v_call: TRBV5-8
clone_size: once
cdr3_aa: CASSLGFGGTNEKLFF
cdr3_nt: TGTGCCAGCAGCTTGGGTTTCGGGGGGACTAATGAAAAACTGTTTTTT

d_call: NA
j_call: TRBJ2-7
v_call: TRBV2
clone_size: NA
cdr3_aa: CASSGASGSYEQYF
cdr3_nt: TGTGCCAGCAGTGGGGCATCCGGTTCCTACGAGCAGTACTTC

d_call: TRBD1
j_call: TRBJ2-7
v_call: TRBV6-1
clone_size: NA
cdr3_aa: CASSERGTGLTYEQYF
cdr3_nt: TGTGCCAGCAGTGAAAGGGGGACAGGGTTAACCTACGAGCAGTACTTC

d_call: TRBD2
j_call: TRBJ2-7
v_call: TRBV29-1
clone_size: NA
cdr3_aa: CSVWTSSYEQYF
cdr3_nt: TGCAGCGTTTGGACTAGCAGCTACGAGCAGTACTTC

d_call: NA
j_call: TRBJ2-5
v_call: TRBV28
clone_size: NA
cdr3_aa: CASSFSGRLQETQYF
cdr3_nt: TGTGCCAGCAGTTTTTCCGGGCGCCTCCAAGAGACCCAGTACTTC

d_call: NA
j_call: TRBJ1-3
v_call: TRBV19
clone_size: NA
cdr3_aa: CASTLQGGGNTIYF
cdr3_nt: TGTGCCAGTACCTTACAGGGAGGAGGAAACACCATATATTTT

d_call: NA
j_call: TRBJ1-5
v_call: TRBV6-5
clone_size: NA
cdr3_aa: CASSYETGQPQHF
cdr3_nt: TGTGCCAGCAGTTATGAGACGGGTCAGCCCCAGCATTTT

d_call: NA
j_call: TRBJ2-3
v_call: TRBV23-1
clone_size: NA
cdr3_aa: CASSHQGPPWDF
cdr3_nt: TGCGCCAGCAGTCATCAGGGGCCCCCATGGGATTTT

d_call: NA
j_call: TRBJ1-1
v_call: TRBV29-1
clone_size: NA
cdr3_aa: CSVWEWRGMNTEAFF
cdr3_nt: TGCAGCGTTTGGGAGTGGCGGGGGATGAACACTGAAGCTTTCTTT

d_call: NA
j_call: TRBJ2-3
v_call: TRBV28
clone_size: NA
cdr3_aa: CASSSGLTLDTQYF
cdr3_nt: TGTGCCAGCAGTTCGGGACTTACCCTAGATACGCAGTATTTT

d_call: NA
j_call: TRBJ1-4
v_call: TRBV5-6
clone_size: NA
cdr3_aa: CASSLGRTANEKLFF
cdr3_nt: TGTGCCAGCAGCTTGGGAAGGACAGCTAATGAAAAACTGTTTTTT

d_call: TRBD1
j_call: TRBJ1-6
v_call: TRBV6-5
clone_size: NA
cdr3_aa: CASSYSDRVYSPLHF
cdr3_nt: TGTGCCAGCAGTTACTCGGACAGGGTTTATTCACCCCTCCACTTT

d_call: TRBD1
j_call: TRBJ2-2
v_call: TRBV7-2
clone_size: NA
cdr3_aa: CASTKGDRRGGELFF
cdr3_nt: TGTGCCAGCACCAAAGGGGACAGGAGGGGCGGGGAGCTGTTTTTT

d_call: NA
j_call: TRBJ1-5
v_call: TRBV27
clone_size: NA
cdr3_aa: CASSLRGVNQPQHF
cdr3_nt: TGTGCCAGCAGTTTAAGGGGTGTGAATCAGCCCCAGCATTTT

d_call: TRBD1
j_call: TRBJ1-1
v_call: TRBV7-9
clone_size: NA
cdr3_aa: CASSSYGAGGTSEAFF
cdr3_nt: TGTGCCAGCAGTTCTTACGGTGCAGGGGGTACCTCGGAAGCTTTCTTT

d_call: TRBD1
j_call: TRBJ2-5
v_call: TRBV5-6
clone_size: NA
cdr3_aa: CASSRGQGESQYF
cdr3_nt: TGTGCCAGCAGCCGGGGACAGGGGGAGTCCCAGTACTTC

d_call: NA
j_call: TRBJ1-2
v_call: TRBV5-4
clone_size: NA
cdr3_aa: CASGQDIYGYTF
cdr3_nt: TGTGCCAGCGGGCAGGATATCTATGGCTACACCTTC

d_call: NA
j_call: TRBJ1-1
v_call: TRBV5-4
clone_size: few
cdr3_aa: CASSPGTWDTEAFF
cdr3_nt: TGTGCCAGCAGCCCCGGGACTTGGGACACTGAAGCTTTCTTT

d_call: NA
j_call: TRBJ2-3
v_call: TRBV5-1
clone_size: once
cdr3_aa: CASSLVPGDDISTDTQYF
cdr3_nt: TGCGCCAGCAGCTTGGTACCGGGAGATGATATTAGCACAGATACGCAGTATTTT

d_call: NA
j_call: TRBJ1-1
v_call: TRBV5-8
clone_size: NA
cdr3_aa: CASSISRGIITEAFF
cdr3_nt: TGTGCCAGCAGCATTTCCAGGGGAATAATTACTGAAGCTTTCTTT

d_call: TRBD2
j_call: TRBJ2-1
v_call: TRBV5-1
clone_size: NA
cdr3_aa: CASSSRTSGTYNEQFF
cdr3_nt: TGCGCCAGCAGCTCCAGGACTAGCGGGACCTACAATGAGCAGTTCTTC

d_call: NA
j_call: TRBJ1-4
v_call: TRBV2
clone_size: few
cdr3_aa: CASSREATNEKLFF
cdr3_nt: TGTGCCAGCAGTAGGGAGGCAACTAATGAAAAACTGTTTTTT

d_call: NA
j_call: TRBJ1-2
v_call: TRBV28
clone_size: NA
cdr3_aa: CASSLGEGSYGYTF
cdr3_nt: TGTGCCAGCAGTTTAGGAGAGGGTTCCTATGGCTACACCTTC

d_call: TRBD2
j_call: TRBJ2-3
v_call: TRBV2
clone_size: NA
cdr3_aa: CASSRTIAGGRDTQYF
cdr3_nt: TGTGCCAGCAGCCGGACTATAGCGGGAGGGAGAGATACGCAGTATTTT

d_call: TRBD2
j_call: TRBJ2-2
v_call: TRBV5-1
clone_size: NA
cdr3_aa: CASNPLAGTNTGELFF
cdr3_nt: TGCGCCAGCAACCCACTAGCGGGAACGAACACCGGGGAGCTGTTTTTT

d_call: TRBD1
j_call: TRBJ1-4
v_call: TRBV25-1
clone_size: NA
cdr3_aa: CASSVNRGTEEKLFF
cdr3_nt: TGTGCCAGCAGCGTTAACAGGGGAACGGAAGAAAAACTGTTTTTT

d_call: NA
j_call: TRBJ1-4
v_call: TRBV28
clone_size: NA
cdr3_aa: CASSLPGTGTEKLFF
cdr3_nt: TGTGCCAGCAGTTTACCCGGGACCGGAACTGAAAAACTGTTTTTT

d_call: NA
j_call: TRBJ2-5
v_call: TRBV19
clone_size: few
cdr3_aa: CASSGTGRGTQYF
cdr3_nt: TGTGCCAGTTCAGGGACGGGGAGAGGGACCCAGTACTTC

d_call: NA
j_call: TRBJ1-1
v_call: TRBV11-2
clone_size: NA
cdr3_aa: CASRNAIGRKNTEAFF
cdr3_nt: TGTGCCAGCAGGAACGCTATTGGACGGAAGAACACTGAAGCTTTCTTT

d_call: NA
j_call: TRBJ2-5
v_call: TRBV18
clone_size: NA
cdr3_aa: CASSPRAAYQETQYF
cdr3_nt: TGTGCCAGCTCACCTCGGGCAGCGTACCAAGAGACCCAGTACTTC

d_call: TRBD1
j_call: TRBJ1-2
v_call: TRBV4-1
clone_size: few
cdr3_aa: CASSQVGTVGNGGYTF
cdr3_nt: TGCGCCAGCAGCCAAGTAGGGACAGTCGGTAACGGTGGCTACACCTTC

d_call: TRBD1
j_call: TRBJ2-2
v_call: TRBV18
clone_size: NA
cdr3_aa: CASSQAGGDTGELFF
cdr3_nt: TGTGCCAGCTCACAGGCAGGGGGCGACACCGGGGAGCTGTTTTTT

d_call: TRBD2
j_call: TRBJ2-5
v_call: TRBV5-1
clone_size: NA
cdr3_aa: CASSLEPSGDQETQYF
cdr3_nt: TGCGCCAGCAGCTTGGAGCCTAGCGGAGACCAAGAGACCCAGTACTTC

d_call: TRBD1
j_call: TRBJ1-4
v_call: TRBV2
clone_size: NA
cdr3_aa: CASHRGRNEKLFF
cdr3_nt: TGTGCCAGTCACAGGGGGCGAAATGAAAAACTGTTTTTT

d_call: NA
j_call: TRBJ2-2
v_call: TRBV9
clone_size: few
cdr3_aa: CASSVAGIHTGELFF
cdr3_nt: TGTGCCAGCAGCGTAGCGGGAATTCACACCGGGGAGCTGTTTTTT

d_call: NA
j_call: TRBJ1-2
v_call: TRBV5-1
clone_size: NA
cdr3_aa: CASSSSGNYGYTF
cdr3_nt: TGCGCCAGCAGCTCCAGTGGGAACTATGGCTACACCTTC

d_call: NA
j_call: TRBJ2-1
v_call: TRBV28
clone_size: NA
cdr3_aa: CASSLSGATYNEQFF
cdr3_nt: TGTGCCAGCAGTTTATCGGGAGCGACCTACAATGAGCAGTTCTTC

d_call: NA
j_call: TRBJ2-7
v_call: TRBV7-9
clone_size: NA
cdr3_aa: CASSLTGDLSEQYF
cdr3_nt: TGTGCCAGCAGCTTGACGGGAGACCTCTCCGAGCAGTACTTC

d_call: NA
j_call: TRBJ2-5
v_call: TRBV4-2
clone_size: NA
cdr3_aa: CASSQDGGPNQETQYF
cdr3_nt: TGTGCCAGCAGCCAAGATGGGGGGCCTAACCAAGAGACCCAGTACTTC

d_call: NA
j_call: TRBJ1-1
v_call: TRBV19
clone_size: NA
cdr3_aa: CASSMQTDTEAFF
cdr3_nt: TGTGCCAGTAGTATGCAGACGGACACTGAAGCTTTCTTT

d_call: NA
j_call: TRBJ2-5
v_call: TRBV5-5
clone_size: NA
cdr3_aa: CASSNGYLNIGGSETQYF
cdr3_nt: TGTGCCAGCAGCAACGGCTATCTTAATATTGGGGGCTCCGAGACCCAGTACTTC

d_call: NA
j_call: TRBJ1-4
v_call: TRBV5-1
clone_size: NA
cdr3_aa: CASSLSPMGRLTNEKLFF
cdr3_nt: TGCGCCAGCAGCTTGTCTCCCATGGGACGCTTGACTAATGAAAAACTGTTTTTT

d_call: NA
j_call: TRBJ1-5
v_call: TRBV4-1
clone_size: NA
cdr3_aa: CASSQVGAQPQHF
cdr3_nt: TGCGCCAGCAGCCAAGTAGGGGCTCAGCCCCAGCATTTT

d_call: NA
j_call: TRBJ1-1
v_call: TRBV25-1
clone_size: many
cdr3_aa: CASSELTGRTEAFF
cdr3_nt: TGTGCCAGCAGTGAATTAACAGGGCGAACTGAAGCTTTCTTT

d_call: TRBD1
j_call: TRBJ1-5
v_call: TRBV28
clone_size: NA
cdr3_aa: CATYRDRGPYGNQPQHF
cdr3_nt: TGTGCCACTTACCGGGACAGGGGGCCGTACGGCAATCAGCCCCAGCATTTT

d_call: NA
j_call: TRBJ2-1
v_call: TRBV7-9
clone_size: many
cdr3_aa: CASSLVGNEQFF
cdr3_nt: TGTGCCAGCAGCTTAGTAGGGAATGAGCAGTTCTTC

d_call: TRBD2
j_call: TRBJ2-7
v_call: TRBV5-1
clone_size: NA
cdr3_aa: CASSLAAGPAYEQYF
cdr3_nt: TGCGCCAGCAGCTTGGCAGCGGGACCAGCCTACGAGCAGTACTTC

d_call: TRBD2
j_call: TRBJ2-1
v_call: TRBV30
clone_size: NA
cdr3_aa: CAWSARRLAGRNEQFF
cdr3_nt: TGTGCCTGGAGTGCGCGCCGACTAGCGGGGAGAAATGAGCAGTTCTTC

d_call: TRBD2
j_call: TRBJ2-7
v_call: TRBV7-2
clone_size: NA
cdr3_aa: CASSLGGGRANEQYF
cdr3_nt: TGTGCCAGCAGCTTAGGGGGCGGGAGGGCCAACGAGCAGTACTTC

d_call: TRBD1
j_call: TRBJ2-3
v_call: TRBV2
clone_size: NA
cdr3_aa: CASSGQGTGDTQYF
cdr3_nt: TGTGCCAGCAGCGGACAGGGGACGGGAGATACGCAGTATTTT

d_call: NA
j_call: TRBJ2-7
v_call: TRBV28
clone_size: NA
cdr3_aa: CASSLIGGQPYEQYF
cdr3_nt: TGTGCCAGCAGTTTGATTGGAGGCCAGCCCTACGAGCAGTACTTC

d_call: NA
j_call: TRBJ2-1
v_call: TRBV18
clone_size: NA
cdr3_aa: CASSPRGLNDYNEQFF
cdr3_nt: TGTGCCAGCTCACCGAGGGGACTTAACGACTACAATGAGCAGTTCTTC

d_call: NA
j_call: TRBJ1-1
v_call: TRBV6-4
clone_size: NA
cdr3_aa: CASSDSSENTEAFF
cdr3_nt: TGTGCCAGCAGTGACTCTTCGGAGAACACTGAAGCTTTCTTT

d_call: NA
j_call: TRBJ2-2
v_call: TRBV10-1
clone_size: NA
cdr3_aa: CASSETDGPGTGELFF
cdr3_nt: TGCGCCAGCAGTGAGACAGACGGTCCGGGCACCGGGGAGCTGTTTTTT

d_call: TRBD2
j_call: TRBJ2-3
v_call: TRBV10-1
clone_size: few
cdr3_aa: CASSESGGPEDTQYF
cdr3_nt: TGCGCCAGCAGTGAATCGGGAGGGCCGGAAGATACGCAGTATTTT

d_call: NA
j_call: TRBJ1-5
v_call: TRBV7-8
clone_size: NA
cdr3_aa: CASSLGHNQPQHF
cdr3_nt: TGTGCCAGCAGCTTGGGGCACAATCAGCCCCAGCATTTT

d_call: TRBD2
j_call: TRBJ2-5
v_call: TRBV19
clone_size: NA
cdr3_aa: CASSTYGTTKQETQYF
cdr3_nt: TGTGCCAGTAGTACATACGGGACTACAAAACAAGAGACCCAGTACTTC

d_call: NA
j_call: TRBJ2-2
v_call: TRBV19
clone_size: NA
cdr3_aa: CASSIRGETGELFF
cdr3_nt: TGTGCCAGTAGTATCAGGGGGGAAACCGGGGAGCTGTTTTTT

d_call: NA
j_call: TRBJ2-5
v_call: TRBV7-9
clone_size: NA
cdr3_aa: CASSLGGGSGTQYF
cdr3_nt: TGTGCCAGCAGCTTAGGAGGGGGGTCCGGGACCCAGTACTTC

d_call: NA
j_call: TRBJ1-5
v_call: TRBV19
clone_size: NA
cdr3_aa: CASTGSAGQPQHF
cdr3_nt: TGTGCCAGTACGGGTTCGGCCGGTCAGCCCCAGCATTTT